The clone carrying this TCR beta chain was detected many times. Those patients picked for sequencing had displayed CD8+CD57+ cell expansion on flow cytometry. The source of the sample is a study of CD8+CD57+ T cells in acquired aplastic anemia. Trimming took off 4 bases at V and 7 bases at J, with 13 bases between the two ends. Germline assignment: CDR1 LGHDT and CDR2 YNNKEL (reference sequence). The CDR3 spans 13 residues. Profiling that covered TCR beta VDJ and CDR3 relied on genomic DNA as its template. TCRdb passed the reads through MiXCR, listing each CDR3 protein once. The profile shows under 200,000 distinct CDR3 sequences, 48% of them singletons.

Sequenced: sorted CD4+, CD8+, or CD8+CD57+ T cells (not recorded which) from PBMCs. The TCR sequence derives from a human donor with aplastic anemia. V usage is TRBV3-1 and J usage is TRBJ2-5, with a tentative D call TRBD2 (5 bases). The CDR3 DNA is TGTGCCAGCAGCCCCCCTGGGAGCTGGACCCAGTACTTC. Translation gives CASSPPGSWTQYF.